Reported below is one T cell receptor beta chain. The sample originates from a study of T cell changes during pregnancy in multiple sclerosis. The CDR3 has 11 amino acids. Germline-derived CDR1 and CDR2 are LNHDA and SQIVND (reference sequence). The germline V and J ends were trimmed by 4 bases and 3 bases, with 3 bases remaining between them. This table comes from immunoSEQ multiplex PCR, and its TCRdb copy is limited to in-frame clones, with some not included. This sample has fewer than 85,000 clones, with 85% to 95% found just once. This clonotype originated in a female donor in good health, enrolled as a control in a pregnancy study. Here the sequenced sample was peripheral blood, taken after pregnancy. The chain couples TRBV19 to TRBJ2-5; D not resolved. The CDR3 sequence: CASSTEETQYF. The CDR3 nucleotides are TGTGCCAGTAGTACCGAAGAGACCCAGTACTTC.